This T cell receptor beta chain was captured in a study of siplizumab effects on memory and regulatory T cells. General observations from the study: Major contributors to the alloresponse seemed to be naive T cells, which also appeared more diverse than memory cells.

V gave up 4 bases and J gave up 2 bases, with 15 bases separating them. CDR1 is GTSNPN and CDR2 is SVGIG in the germline V gene (reference sequence). This CDR3 is 14 amino acids long. Clones were read by immunoSEQ multiplex PCR, and TCRdb kept only the in-frame ones, dropping some. The data contain roughly 120,000 clones, approximately 92% of them singletons. As regards this clone: Its antigen is undetermined.

Material for sequencing was CD4+ T cells sorted from blood. The gene calls are TRBV30 and TRBJ2-7; D not certain. The source is a human donor in good health. CDR3 in DNA: TGTGCCTGGAAAGCAAGCTTACTGACCTACGAGCAGTACTTC. Its translation: CAWKASLLTYEQYF.